Presented here are 20 T cell receptor beta chains from one specimen sequenced in a study of blood T cell repertoires in COVID-19. Sequenced by immunoSEQ multiplex PCR; TCRdb stores in-frame clones only, minus some. There are about 140,000 clones in the sample; around nine tenths occur only once, and under 7% lies in the top ten. The sequenced material came from peripheral blood. The receptors were sampled from a human donor in a cohort sampled during active COVID-19.

The CDR3 sequence: CASSLNTVNQPQHF. CDR3 sequence (DNA): TGTGCCAGCAGCTTAAATACGGTAAATCAGCCCCAGCATTTT. The rearrangement joins TRBV7-2 to TRBJ1-5; D is unresolved. V was clipped by 2 bases and J by 4 bases, with 9 bases between them. This CDR3 comprises 14 residues. CDR1 and CDR2 from the germline V gene are SGHTA and FQGNSA. Combining the CDR3 with reference TRBV7-2 and TRBJ1-5 gives the whole variable domain GAGVSQSPSNKVTEKGKDVELRCDPISGHTALYWYRQSLGQGLEFLIYFQGNSAPDKSGLPSDRFSAERTGGSVSTLTIQRTQQEDSAVYLCASSLNTVNQPQHFGDGTRLSIL.

J is TRBJ2-5 and V is TRBV5-1; 12 bases match TRBD1. The germline V gene encodes CDR1 SGHRS and CDR2 YFSETQ. The CDR3 runs 16 residues. Trimming cost V 5 bases and J 4 bases; bases outside gene matches: 9. CDR3 coding DNA: TGCGCCAGCAGGGGGACAGGGGGCAGGTTAAGAGAGACCCAGTACTTC. It encodes CASRGTGGRLRETQYF.

The chain carries TRBV2 and TRBJ2-1; 11 bases align to TRBD2. The CDR3 is 14 amino acids. J was trimmed by 8 bases and V by 7 bases; bases with no gene match: 7. Germline V gives CDR1 SNHLY, CDR2 FYNNEI. The CDR3 sequence is CASKTSGTIHEQFF. The CDR3 bases are TGTGCCAGCAAGACTAGCGGGACCATCCATGAGCAGTTCTTC. Full variable domain (missing parts from reference TRBV2 and TRBJ2-1): EPEVTQTPSHQVTQMGQEVILRCVPISNHLYFYWYRQILGQKVEFLVSFYNNEISEKSEIFDDQFSVERPDGSNFTLKIRSTKLEDSAMYFCASKTSGTIHEQFFGPGTRLTVL.

This clone was seen only once. This chain uses TRBV28 with TRBJ1-1, with D possibly being TRBD1 (5 bases). Trimming left V 0 bases short and J 6 bases short, with 14 bases between. In germline, CDR1 is MDHEN, CDR2 SYDVKM. The CDR3 has 15 amino acids. CDR3 loop: CASSLWGDWKSEAFF. The CDR3 nucleotides read TGTGCCAGCAGTTTATGGGGGGACTGGAAGTCTGAAGCTTTCTTT.

The chain couples TRBV19 to TRBJ1-2, with D possibly TRBD1 on 6 matching bases. Germline-derived CDR1 and CDR2 are LNHDA and SQIVND (reference sequence). This CDR3 is 14 amino acids long. V dropped 7 bases and J dropped 7 bases, with 19 bases sitting between them. The CDR3 nucleotides read TGTGCCAGTAACACGAAGGGGGACATCCCTGGCTACACCTTC. It encodes CASNTKGDIPGYTF. The full variable domain, with the rest looked up from reference TRBV19 and TRBJ1-2, is DGGITQSPKYLFRKEGQNVTLSCEQNLNHDAMYWYRQDPGQGLRLIYYSQIVNDFQKGDIAEGYSVSREKKESFPLTVTSAQKNPTAFYLCASNTKGDIPGYTFGSGTRLTVV.

J is TRBJ1-5 and V is TRBV4-1; D remains ambiguous. V was trimmed by 2 bases and J by 5 bases, leaving 7 bases between them. The CDR3 runs 13 residues. The germline gives CDR1 MGHRA, CDR2 YSYEKL. The CDR3 sequence: CASSQRGYQPQHF. CDR3 DNA sequence: TGCGCCAGCAGCCAAAGAGGGTATCAGCCCCAGCATTTT.

The chain combines TRBV28 with TRBJ1-2; possibly TRBD1 for D (6 bases). Trimming stripped 7 bases from V and 7 bases from J, with 31 bases between. The CDR3 totals 18 residues. Germline loops: CDR1 MDHEN, CDR2 SYDVKM. CDR3 bases: TGTGCCAGCATCTCCTCTCAGGGGCTCCTTCAGATAACTATTGGCTACACCTTC. Translation gives CASISSQGLLQITIGYTF.

DNA of the CDR3: TGTGCCAGTAGTATAGATCGTCGCCGCTCGGGCGAGCAGTACTTC. As protein: CASSIDRRRSGEQYF. V gene TRBV19 combines with J gene TRBJ2-7; D unresolved. Germline values: CDR1 LNHDA, CDR2 SQIVND (reference sequence). V shed 0 bases and J shed 6 bases, with 15 bases lying between them. This CDR3 comprises 15 residues.

This clone has a single count. The rearrangement links TRBV28 to TRBJ1-6; no clear D gene. Germline lookup yields CDR1 MDHEN and CDR2 SYDVKM. The CDR3 extends over 16 amino acids. V lost 5 bases and J lost 9, with 20 bases in between. Here the CDR3 reads CASSLFSLRVSSPLHF. The DNA for the CDR3 is TGTGCCAGCAGTCTCTTCTCTCTCCGGGTTAGTTCACCCCTCCACTTT.

The V and J genes are TRBV2 and TRBJ2-7, with D uncertain. The V gene lost 2 bases and the J gene lost 1 base, with 9 bases spanning the gap. Per germline, CDR1 SNHLY and CDR2 FYNNEI. The CDR3 contains 14 residues. CDR3 coding DNA: TGTGCCAGCAGTGAATGGCAGGCATCCTACGAGCAGTACTTC. This encodes CASSEWQASYEQYF.

This chain uses TRBV24-1 with TRBJ2-2, with 7 bases matching TRBD1. The V and J ends lost 5 bases and 6 bases, in that order; junction bases with no gene match: 8. The CDR3 consists of 15 residues. Germline lookup yields CDR1 KGHDR and CDR2 SFDVKD. CDR3 sequence: CATSGLDRSSGELFF. The CDR3 DNA follows: TGTGCCACCAGTGGATTGGACAGGAGCTCCGGGGAGCTGTTTTTT.

The rearrangement uses TRBV28 and TRBJ1-1; D remains unclear. Germline V gene lookup returns CDR1 MDHEN and CDR2 SYDVKM. Trimming cost V 5 bases and J 1 base, with 14 bases left between them. This CDR3 is 15 amino acids long. The CDR3 nucleotides are TGTGCCAGCAGTCCTCCGACTTATTCGAACACTGAAGCTTTCTTT. Protein sequence: CASSPPTYSNTEAFF.

The chain joins TRBV12-3 or TRBV12-4 to TRBJ2-7, with a possible D match to TRBD2 (5 bases). CDR3 length: 12 amino acids. Trimming took 6 bases from V and 11 from J, leaving 17 bases between them. The CDR3 region is CASSKGALEKYF. CDR3 nucleotides: TGTGCCAGCAGCAAGGGAGCACTTGAGAAGTACTTC.

V usage is TRBV2 and J usage is TRBJ1-2; weak D call: TRBD1 (6 bases). The CDR3 runs 14 residues. Germline CDR1 is SNHLY and CDR2 is FYNNEI. Deletions cut 6 bases from V and 1 base from J, with 12 bases between. CDR3 DNA: TGTGCCAGCAGGGTCGGACAGCTTAACTATGGCTACACCTTC. It specifies CASRVGQLNYGYTF.

This clone was recorded once. The V call is TRBV5-1, the J call TRBJ2-2; D gene unclear. Germline lookup yields CDR1 SGHRS and CDR2 YFSETQ. The ends were cut back, 0 bases at V and 4 bases at J, with 7 bases in the middle. This CDR3 has 14 amino acids. This CDR3 is CASSLASTTGELFF. CDR3 bases: TGCGCCAGCAGCTTGGCGTCTACCACCGGGGAGCTGTTTTTT.

This CDR3 is CATTCPTGGNNQPQHF. Written as DNA, the CDR3 is TGTGCCACCACATGTCCGACAGGGGGCAACAATCAGCCCCAGCATTTT. The V gene is TRBV24-1, the J gene TRBJ1-5, with 10 bases identical to TRBD1. V shed 8 bases, J shed 3 bases, and the junction held 9 bases outside the gene matches. This CDR3 spans 16 amino acids. Germline V gene lookup returns CDR1 KGHDR and CDR2 SFDVKD.

The chain links TRBV7-3 to TRBJ2-1; TRBD2 might be the D (7 bases). The CDR3 length is 14 residues. Trimming removed 2 bases at V and 9 bases at J, with 14 bases between. From germline, CDR1 is SGHTA and CDR2 FQGTGA. CDR3 protein: CASSLAGAYGEQFF. CDR3 sequence (DNA): TGTGCCAGCAGCTTAGCGGGGGCCTACGGTGAGCAGTTCTTC.

The V call is TRBV3-1 (or the pseudogene TRBV3-2), the J call TRBJ1-5, with a possible D match to TRBD1 (5 bases). V gave up 4 bases and J gave up 5 bases, with 12 bases separating them. Germline V gives CDR1 LGHDT, CDR2 YNNKEL (reference sequence). The CDR3 covers 14 residues. The CDR3 region is CASSLGRDHQPQHF. Here the CDR3 DNA reads TGTGCCAGCAGCCTCGGGAGGGACCATCAGCCCCAGCATTTT.

The CDR3, as DNA: TGTGCCAGCTCACGACTGACTAGCGGGGGGGATACGCAGTATTTT. Its translation is CASSRLTSGGDTQYF. The V and J genes are TRBV18 and TRBJ2-3; 13 positions match TRBD2. The CDR3 length is 15 residues. Trimming at V came to 4 bases and at J to 6 bases, leaving 4 bases not matched to a gene. Germline loops: CDR1 KGHSH, CDR2 LQKENI.

The rearrangement links TRBV10-1 to TRBJ2-2, with D possibly TRBD2 on 5 matching bases. V was trimmed by 7 bases and J by 8 bases, leaving 23 bases between them. CDR1 is WNHNN and CDR2 is SYGVQD in the germline V gene (reference sequence). CDR3 size: 16 residues. The CDR3 spells CASTSSEGAGLGELFF. The CDR3 nucleotides are TGCGCCAGCACCTCCTCTGAGGGCGCTGGTCTTGGGGAGCTGTTTTTT.